Detailed here is one T cell receptor beta chain. Antigen specificity is unknown. The CDR3 has 15 residues. Germline V gives CDR1 SGHNT, CDR2 YENEEA. Trimming removed 5 bases from V and 5 bases from J; junction bases left unmatched: 11. In the original workflow: What underpinned the distant-metastasis classifier for papillary thyroid cancer was the set of CDR3 differences across clinicopathological groups. TCRdb re-analyzed the PCR reads through MiXCR. It is TCRdb's table, rather than the study itself, that gives the V and J calls and clone size. The sample lists 40,000 or so clones, about a sixth occurring once. The source of the sample is a study of metastatic and nonmetastatic thyroid tumors. Study context: The authors compared repertoires across blood and tumor or nodule tissue from malignant and benign thyroid patients.

Treatment of any kind had been given to no patient before thyroid surgery. Findings of the study overall: Within blood and tumor, benign nodules reportedly had significantly lower TCR beta diversity than malignant thyroid tumors did.

J is TRBJ2-7 and V is TRBV11-3; 8 bases line up with TRBD1. The clonotype comes from a female donor with papillary thyroid cancer or a benign thyroid nodule (not recorded which). Some clones in this sample may be carry-over from other donors' samples. Sequencing was carried out using tumor tissue. In DNA, the CDR3 is TGTGCCAGCAGCACCAGCAGGACAGGGACAGACGAGCAGTACTTC. It encodes CASSTSRTGTDEQYF. The complete variable domain, with remaining parts taken from reference TRBV11-3 and TRBJ2-7, reads EAGVVQSPRYKIIEKKQPVAFWCNPISGHNTLYWYLQNLGQGPELLIRYENEEAVDDSQLPKDRFSAERLKGVDSTLKIQPAELGDSAVYLCASSTSRTGTDEQYFGPGTRLTVT.